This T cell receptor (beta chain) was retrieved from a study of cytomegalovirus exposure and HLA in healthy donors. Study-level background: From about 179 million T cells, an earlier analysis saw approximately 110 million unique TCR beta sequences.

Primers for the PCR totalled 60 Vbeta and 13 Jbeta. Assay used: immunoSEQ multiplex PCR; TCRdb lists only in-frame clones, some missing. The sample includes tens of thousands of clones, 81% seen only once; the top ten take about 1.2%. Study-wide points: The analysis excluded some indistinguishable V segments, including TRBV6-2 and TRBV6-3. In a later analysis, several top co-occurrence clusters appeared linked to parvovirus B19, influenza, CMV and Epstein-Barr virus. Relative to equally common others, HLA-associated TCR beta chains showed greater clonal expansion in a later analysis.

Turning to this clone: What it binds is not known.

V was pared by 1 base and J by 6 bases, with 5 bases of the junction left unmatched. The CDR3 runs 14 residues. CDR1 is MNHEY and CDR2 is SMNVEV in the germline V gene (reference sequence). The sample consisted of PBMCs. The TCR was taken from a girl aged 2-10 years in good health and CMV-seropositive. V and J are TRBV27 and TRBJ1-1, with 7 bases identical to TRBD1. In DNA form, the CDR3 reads TGTGCCAGCAGTTTATATCAGGGGGTTGCTGAAGCTTTCTTT. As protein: CASSLYQGVAEAFF.